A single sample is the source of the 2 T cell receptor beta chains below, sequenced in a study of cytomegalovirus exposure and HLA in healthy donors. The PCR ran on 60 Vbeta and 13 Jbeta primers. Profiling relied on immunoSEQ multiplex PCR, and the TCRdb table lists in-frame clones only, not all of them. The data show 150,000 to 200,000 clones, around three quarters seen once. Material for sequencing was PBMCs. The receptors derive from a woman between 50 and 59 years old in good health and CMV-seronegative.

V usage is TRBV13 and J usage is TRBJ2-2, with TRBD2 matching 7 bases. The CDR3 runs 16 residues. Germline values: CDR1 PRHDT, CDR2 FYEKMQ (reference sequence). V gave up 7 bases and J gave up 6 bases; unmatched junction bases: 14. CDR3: CASTLILRGEAGELFF. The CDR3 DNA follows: TGTGCCAGCACCCTAATTCTACGGGGGGAAGCCGGGGAGCTGTTTTTT.

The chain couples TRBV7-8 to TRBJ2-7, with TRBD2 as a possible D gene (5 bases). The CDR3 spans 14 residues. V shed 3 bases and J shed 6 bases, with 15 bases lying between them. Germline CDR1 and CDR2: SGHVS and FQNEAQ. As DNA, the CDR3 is TGTGCCAGCAGCTTGGGATCAGACGCGGGCGAGCAGTACTTC. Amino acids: CASSLGSDAGEQYF.